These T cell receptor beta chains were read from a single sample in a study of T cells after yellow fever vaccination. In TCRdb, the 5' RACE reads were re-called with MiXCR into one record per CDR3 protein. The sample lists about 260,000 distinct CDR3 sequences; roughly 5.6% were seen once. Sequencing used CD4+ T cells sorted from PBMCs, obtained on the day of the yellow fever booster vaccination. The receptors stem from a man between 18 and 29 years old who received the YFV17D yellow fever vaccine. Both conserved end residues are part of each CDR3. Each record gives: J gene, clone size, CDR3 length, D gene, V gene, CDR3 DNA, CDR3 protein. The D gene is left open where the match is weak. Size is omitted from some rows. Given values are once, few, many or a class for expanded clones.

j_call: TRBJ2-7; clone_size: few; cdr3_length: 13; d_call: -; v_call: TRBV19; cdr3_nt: TGTGCCAGTAGTATAGAAGTCGGCTACGAGCAGTACTTC; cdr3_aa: CASSIEVGYEQYF
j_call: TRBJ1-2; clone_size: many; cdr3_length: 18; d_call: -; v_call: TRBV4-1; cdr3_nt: TGCGCCAGCAGCCAAGAGACAGTCTCTGTTTCCGATCACTATGGCTACACCTTC; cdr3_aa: CASSQETVSVSDHYGYTF
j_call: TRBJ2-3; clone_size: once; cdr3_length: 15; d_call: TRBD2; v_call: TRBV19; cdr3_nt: TGTGCCAGCCAACTAGCGGGGGCGAACACAGATACGCAGTATTTT; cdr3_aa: CASQLAGANTDTQYF
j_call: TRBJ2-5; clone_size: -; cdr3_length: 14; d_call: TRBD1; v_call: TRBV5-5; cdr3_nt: TGTGCCAGCAGCTTCTTTCAGGGGGCGGAGACCCAGTACTTC; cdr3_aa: CASSFFQGAETQYF
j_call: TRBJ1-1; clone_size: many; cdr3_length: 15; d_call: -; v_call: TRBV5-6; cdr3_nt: TGTGCCAGCAGCTTGACCTTTTACCCGAACACTGAAGCTTTCTTT; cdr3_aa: CASSLTFYPNTEAFF
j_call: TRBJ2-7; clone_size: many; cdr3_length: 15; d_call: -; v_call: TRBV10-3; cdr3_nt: TGTGCCATCAGTGAGAGGACAGCGAGCTCCTACGAGCAGTACTTC; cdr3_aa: CAISERTASSYEQYF
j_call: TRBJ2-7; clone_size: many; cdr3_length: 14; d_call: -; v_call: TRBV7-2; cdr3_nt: TGTGCCAGCACCTCGACGGGGCATGGAGGCGAGCAGTACTTC; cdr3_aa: CASTSTGHGGEQYF
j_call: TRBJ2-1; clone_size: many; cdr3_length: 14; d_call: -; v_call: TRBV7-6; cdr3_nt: TGTGCCAGCAGCTCCGGGCCAGGGCCAAATGAGCAGTTCTTC; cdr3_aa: CASSSGPGPNEQFF
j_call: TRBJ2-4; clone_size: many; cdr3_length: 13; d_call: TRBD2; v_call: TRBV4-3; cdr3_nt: TGCGCCAGCAGCTCTTTTAGCGGGGACGTTCAGTACTTC; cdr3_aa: CASSSFSGDVQYF
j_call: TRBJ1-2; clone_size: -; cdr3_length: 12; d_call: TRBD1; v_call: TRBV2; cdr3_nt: TGTGCCAGCAGTGACAGGGGGATTGGCTACACCTTC; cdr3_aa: CASSDRGIGYTF
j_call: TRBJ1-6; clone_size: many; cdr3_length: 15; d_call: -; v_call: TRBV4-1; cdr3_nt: TGCGCCAGCAGCCAAGGGAGCTCCTATAATTCACCCCTCCACTTT; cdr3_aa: CASSQGSSYNSPLHF
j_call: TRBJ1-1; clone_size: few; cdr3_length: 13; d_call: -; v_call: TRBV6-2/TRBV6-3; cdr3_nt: TGTGCCAGGAAAGTACAGGGGAACACTGAAGCTTTCTTT; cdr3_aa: CARKVQGNTEAFF
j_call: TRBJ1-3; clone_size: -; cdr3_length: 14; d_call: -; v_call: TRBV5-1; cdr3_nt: TGCGCCAGCAGCTTGTCAGGACTGGGAAACACCATATATTTT; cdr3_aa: CASSLSGLGNTIYF
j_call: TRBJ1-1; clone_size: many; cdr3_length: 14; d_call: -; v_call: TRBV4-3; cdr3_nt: TGCGCCAGCAGCCAAGATATAGCTGGCAAGAGGGCTTTCTTT; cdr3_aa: CASSQDIAGKRAFF
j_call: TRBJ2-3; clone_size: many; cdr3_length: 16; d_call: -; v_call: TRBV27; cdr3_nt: TGTGCCAGCAGCCGCCCCCTACTAGTAGGCACAGATACGCAGTATTTT; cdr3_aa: CASSRPLLVGTDTQYF
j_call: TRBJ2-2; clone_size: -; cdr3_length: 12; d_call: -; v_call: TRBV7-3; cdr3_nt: TGTGCCAGCAGCTTTTTCCCCGGGGAGCTGTTTTTT; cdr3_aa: CASSFFPGELFF
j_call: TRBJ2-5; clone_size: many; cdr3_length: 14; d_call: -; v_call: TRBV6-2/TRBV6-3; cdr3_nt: TGTGCCAGCAGTTACTCGGGGCGGCAGGAGACCCAGTACTTC; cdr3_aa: CASSYSGRQETQYF
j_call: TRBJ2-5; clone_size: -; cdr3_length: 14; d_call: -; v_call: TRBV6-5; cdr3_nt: TGTGCCAGCAGCCCTCACCTAGCGTACGAGACCCAGTACTTC; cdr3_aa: CASSPHLAYETQYF
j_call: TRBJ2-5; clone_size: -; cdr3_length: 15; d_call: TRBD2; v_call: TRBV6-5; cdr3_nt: TGTGCCAGCAGCCTGCGGGGGGGAACTCTAGAGACCCAGTACTTC; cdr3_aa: CASSLRGGTLETQYF
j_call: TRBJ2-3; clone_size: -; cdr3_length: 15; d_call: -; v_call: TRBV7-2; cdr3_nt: TGTGCCAGCAGCTTAGGAACACCTCTCACAGATACGCAGTATTTT; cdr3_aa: CASSLGTPLTDTQYF
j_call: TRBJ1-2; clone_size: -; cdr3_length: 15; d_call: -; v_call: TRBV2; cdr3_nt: TGTGCCAGCAGTTCTGAGGGGCGGGTACTATATGGCTACACCTTC; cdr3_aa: CASSSEGRVLYGYTF
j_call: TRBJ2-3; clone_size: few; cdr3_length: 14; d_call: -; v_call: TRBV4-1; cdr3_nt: TGCGCCAGCAGCCGGGAGGGGGGCACAGATACGCAGTATTTT; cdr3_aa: CASSREGGTDTQYF
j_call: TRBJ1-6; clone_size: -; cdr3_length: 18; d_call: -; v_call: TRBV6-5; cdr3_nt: TGTGCCAGCAGTTACTCGTACCCACAGAGGGGCGCAAATTCACCCCTCCACTTT; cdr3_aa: CASSYSYPQRGANSPLHF
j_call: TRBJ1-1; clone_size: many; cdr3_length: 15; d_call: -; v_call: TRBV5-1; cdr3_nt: TGCGCCAGCAGCTTGGTAACGGCCGGTAACACTGAAGCTTTCTTT; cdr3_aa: CASSLVTAGNTEAFF
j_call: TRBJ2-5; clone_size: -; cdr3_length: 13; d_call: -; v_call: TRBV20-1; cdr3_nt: TGCAGTGCTAGAAGTTCTCTCGGGGAGACCCAGTACTTC; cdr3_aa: CSARSSLGETQYF
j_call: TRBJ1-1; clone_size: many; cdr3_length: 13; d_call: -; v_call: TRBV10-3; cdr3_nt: TGTGCCATCAGTGATACCAGGAACACTGAAGCTTTCTTT; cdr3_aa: CAISDTRNTEAFF
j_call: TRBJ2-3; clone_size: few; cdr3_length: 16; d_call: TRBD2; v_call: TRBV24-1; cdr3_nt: TGTGCCACCAGTGAAGCAGCGGGGGGGCCGTCAGATACGCAGTATTTT; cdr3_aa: CATSEAAGGPSDTQYF
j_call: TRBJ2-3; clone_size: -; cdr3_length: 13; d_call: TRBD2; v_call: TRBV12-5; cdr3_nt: TGTGCTAGTCTGCGGGGGGAGGGCGATACGCAGTATTTT; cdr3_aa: CASLRGEGDTQYF
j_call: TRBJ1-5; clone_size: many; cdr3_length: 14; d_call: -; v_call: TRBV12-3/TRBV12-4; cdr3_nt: TGTGCCAGCAGTTTCAGGACCGAGAATCAGCCCCAGCATTTT; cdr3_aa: CASSFRTENQPQHF
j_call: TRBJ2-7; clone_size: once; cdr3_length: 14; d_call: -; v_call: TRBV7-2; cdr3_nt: TGTGCCATCTGCTTACGGGTATTCTCCTACGAGCAGTACTTC; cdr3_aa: CAICLRVFSYEQYF
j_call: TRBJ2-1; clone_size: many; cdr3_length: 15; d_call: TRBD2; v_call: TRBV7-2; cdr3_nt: TGTGCCAGCAGGGGATCTAGCGGGAGCTACAATGAGCAGTTCTTC; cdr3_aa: CASRGSSGSYNEQFF
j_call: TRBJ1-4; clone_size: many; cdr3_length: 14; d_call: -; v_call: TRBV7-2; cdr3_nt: TGTGCCAGCAGCACGGGCGACAGAAATGAAAAACTGTTTTTT; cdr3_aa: CASSTGDRNEKLFF
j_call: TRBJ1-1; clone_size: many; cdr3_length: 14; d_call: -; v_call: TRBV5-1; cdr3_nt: TGCGCCAGCAGCCCCTGGGGGGGCAACACTGAAGCTTTCTTT; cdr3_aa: CASSPWGGNTEAFF
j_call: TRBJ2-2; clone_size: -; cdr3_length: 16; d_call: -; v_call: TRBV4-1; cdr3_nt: TGCGCCAGCAGCCAAGATCAAAGGAGAGACACCGGGGAGCTGTTTTTT; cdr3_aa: CASSQDQRRDTGELFF
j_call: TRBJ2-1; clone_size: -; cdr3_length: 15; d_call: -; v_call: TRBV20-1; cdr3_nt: TGCAGTGCGGTTAGAGGGTCAGGGAAACTCAATGAGCAGTTCTTC; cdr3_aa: CSAVRGSGKLNEQFF
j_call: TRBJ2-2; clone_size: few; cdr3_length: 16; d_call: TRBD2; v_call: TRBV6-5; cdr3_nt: TGTGCCAGCAGGATACTAGCGGGGGGGGTGCGCGGGGAGCTGTTTTTT; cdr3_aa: CASRILAGGVRGELFF
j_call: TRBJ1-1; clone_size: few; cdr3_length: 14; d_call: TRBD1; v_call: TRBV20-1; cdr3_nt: TGCAGTGCTAGAGAGGGACAGGGAGGGACTGAAGCTTTCTTT; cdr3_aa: CSAREGQGGTEAFF
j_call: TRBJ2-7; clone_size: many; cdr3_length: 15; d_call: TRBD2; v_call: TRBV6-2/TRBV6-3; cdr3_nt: TGTGCCAGCAGGACCGGGACTAGCGGGAACTACGAGCAGTACTTC; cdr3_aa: CASRTGTSGNYEQYF
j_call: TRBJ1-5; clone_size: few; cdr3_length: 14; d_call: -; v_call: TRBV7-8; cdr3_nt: TGTGCCAGCAGCGCGTCGACTAGCAATCAGCCCCAGCATTTT; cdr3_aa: CASSASTSNQPQHF
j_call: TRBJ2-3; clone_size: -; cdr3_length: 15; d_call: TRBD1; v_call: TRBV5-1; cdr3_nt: TGCGCCAGCAGCTCAAGACAGGGACACACAGATACGCAGTATTTT; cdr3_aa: CASSSRQGHTDTQYF
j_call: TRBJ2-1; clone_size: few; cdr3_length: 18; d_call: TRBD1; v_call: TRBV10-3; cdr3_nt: TGTGCCATCAGTGAGCCTCCGGGACAGGGAAAACTTTACAATGAGCAGTTCTTC; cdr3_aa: CAISEPPGQGKLYNEQFF
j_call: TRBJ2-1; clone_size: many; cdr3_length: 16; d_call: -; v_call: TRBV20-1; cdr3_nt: TGCAGTGCCACCAACTCGGGGGGCTTATCCTACAATGAGCAGTTCTTC; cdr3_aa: CSATNSGGLSYNEQFF